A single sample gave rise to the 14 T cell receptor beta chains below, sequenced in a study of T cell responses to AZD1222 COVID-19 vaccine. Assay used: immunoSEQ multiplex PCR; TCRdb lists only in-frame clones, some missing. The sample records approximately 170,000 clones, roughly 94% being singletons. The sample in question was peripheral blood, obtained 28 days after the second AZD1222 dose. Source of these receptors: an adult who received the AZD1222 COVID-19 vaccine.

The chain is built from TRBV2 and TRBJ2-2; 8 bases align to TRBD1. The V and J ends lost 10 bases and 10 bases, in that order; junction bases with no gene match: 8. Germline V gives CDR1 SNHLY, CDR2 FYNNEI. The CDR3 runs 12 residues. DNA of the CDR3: TGTGCCACCATGGACAGGGCTGCGGAGCTGTTTTTT. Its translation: CATMDRAAELFF.

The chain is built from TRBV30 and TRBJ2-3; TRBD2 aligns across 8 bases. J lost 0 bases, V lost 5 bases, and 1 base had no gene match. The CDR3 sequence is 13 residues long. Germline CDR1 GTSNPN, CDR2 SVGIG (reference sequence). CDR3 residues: CAWAGGSTDTQYF. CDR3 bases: TGTGCCTGGGCGGGGGGTAGCACAGATACGCAGTATTTT.

This chain's CDR3 is CASSPQGDGNTIYF. Written as DNA, the CDR3 is TGTGCCAGCAGCCCCCAGGGGGATGGAAACACCATATATTTT. The chain joins TRBV9 to TRBJ1-3; 7 bases fit TRBD1. This CDR3 has 14 residues. The J segment lost 3 bases and the V segment lost 4 bases, leaving 4 bases of the junction unmatched. CDR1 and CDR2 (germline): SGDLS, YYNGEE. Drawing the rest from reference TRBV9 and TRBJ1-3, the complete variable domain is DSGVTQTPKHLITATGQRVTLRCSPRSGDLSVYWYQQSLDQGLQFLIQYYNGEERAKGNILERFSAQQFPDLHSELNLSSLELGDSALYFCASSPQGDGNTIYFGEGSWLTVV.

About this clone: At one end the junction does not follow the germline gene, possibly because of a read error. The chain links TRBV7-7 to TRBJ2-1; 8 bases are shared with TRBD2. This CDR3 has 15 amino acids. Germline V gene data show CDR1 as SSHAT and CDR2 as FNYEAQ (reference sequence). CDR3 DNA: TGTGCTAGCAGCTTCCGGGGGGGGCCCGGGGATGAGCAGTTCTTC. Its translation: CASSFRGGPGDEQFF. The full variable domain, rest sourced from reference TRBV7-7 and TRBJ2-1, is GAGVSQSPRYKVTKRGQDVTLRCDPISSHATLYWYQQALGQGPEFLTYFNYEAQPDKSGLPSDRFSAERPEGSISTLTIQRTEQRDSAMYRCASSFRGGPGDEQFFGPGTRLTVL.

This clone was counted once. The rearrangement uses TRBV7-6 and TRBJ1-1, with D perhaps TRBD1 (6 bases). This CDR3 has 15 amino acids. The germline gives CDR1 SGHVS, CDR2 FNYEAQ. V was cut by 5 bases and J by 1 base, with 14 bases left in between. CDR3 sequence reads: CASSPGDTWNTEAFF. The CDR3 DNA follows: TGTGCCAGCAGCCCTGGGGACACCTGGAACACTGAAGCTTTCTTT.

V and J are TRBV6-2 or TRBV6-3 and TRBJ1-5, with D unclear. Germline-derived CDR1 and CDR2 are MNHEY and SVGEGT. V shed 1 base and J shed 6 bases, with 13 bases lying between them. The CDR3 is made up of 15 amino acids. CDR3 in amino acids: CASSYWGGISQPQHF. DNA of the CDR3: TGTGCCAGCAGTTACTGGGGAGGGATTAGTCAGCCCCAGCATTTT.

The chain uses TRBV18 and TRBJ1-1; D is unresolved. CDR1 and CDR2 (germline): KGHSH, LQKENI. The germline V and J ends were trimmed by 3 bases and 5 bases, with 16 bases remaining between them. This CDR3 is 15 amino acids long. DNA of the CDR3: TGTGCCAGCTCACCCCCCCGCGGGGAGAGGACTGAAGCTTTCTTT. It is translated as CASSPPRGERTEAFF.

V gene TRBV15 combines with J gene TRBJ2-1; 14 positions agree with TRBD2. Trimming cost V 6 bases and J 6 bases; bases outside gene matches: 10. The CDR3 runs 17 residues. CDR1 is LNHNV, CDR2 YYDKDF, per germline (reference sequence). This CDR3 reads CATSRLAGGPLFNEQFF. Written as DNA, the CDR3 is TGTGCCACCAGTCGACTAGCGGGGGGGCCACTGTTCAATGAGCAGTTCTTC.

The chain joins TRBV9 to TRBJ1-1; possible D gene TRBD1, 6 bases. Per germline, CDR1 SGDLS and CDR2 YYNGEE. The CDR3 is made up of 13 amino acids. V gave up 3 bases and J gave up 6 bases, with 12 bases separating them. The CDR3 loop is CASSGRTGPEAFF. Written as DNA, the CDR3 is TGTGCCAGCAGCGGCAGAACAGGGCCTGAAGCTTTCTTT.

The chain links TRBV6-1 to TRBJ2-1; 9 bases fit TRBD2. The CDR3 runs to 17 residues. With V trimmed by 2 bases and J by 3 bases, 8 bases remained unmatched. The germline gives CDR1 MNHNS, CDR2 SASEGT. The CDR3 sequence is CASSEPERGARYNEQFF. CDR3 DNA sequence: TGTGCCAGCAGTGAACCGGAGCGGGGGGCCCGCTACAATGAGCAGTTCTTC.

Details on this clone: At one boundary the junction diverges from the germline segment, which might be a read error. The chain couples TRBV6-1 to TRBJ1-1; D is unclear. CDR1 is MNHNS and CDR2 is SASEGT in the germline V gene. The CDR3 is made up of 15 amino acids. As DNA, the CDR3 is TGTGCCAGCAGTGAAATGGGCAGTGCGGCCCGATATACTAACTTT. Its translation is CASSEMGSAARYTNF.

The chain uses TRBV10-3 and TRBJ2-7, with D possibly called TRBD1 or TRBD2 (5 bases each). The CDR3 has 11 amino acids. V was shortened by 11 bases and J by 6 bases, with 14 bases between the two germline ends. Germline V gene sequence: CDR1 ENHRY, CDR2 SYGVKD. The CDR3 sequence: CALRDGAEQYF. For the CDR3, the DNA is TGTGCCCTCCGGGACGGGGCCGAGCAGTACTTC.

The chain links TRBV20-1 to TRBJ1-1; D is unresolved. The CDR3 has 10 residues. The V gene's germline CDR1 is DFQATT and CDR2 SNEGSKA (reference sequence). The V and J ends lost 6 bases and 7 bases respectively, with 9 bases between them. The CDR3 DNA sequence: TGCAGTGCACCCGGACTTGAAGCTTTCTTT. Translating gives CSAPGLEAFF.

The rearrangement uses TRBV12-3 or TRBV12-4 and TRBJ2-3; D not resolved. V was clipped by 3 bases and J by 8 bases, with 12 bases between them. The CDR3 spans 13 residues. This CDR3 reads CASSLVARTTQYF. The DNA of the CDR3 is TGTGCCAGCAGTTTGGTGGCGCGTACTACGCAGTATTTT.